The 7 T cell receptor beta chains below all came from one sample that was sequenced in a study of blood T cell repertoires in COVID-19. Here immunoSEQ multiplex PCR was the method, and the copy in TCRdb shows in-frame clones only, minus some. The data hold tens of thousands of clones, with about 85% observed a single time. Material: peripheral blood. The receptors were gathered from a human donor in a cohort sampled during active COVID-19.

This chain links TRBV18 with TRBJ2-7, with 8 bases fitting TRBD2. The germline V gene has CDR1 KGHSH and CDR2 LQKENI. V shed 2 bases, J shed 3 bases, and the junction held 6 bases outside the gene matches. The CDR3 runs 15 residues. CDR3 residues: CASSPWTGGGYEQYF. CDR3 nucleotide sequence: TGTGCCAGCTCACCATGGACGGGAGGGGGCTACGAGCAGTACTTC.

This chain uses TRBV3-1 (or the pseudogene TRBV3-2) with TRBJ1-5; a possible D gene is TRBD1 (5 bases). This CDR3 has 13 residues. Germline V gene lookup returns CDR1 LGHDT and CDR2 YNNKEL (reference sequence). The ends were cut back, 6 bases at V and 6 bases at J, with 12 bases in the middle. Written as DNA, the CDR3 is TGTGCCAGCAGTTTAACGGGGGGTCAGCCCCAGCATTTT. Amino acid sequence: CASSLTGGQPQHF.

The V call is TRBV19, the J call TRBJ2-7; 12 nucleotides line up with TRBD2. Trimming removed 4 bases from V and 6 bases from J; junction bases left unmatched: 1. Germline CDR1 is LNHDA and CDR2 is SQIVND (reference sequence). The CDR3 is 13 residues long. The CDR3 nucleotides are TGTGCCAGTAGTAGACTAGCGGGAGTCGAGCAGTACTTC. Its protein product is CASSRLAGVEQYF. The variable domain in full, completed from reference TRBV19 and TRBJ2-7, reads DGGITQSPKYLFRKEGQNVTLSCEQNLNHDAMYWYRQDPGQGLRLIYYSQIVNDFQKGDIAEGYSVSREKKESFPLTVTSAQKNPTAFYLCASSRLAGVEQYFGPGTRLTVT.

This clone was seen a handful of times. The rearrangement uses TRBV5-4 and TRBJ2-5; no firm D call. CDR1 SGHNT and CDR2 YYREEE come from the germline V gene (reference sequence). Trimming cost V 4 bases and J 3 bases, with 10 bases left between them. The CDR3 has 13 residues. Here the CDR3 reads CASSPNLEETQYF. CDR3 DNA sequence: TGTGCCAGCAGCCCAAACTTAGAAGAGACCCAGTACTTC.

The V and J genes are TRBV6-1 and TRBJ1-6; D not certain. Germline V gene lookup returns CDR1 MNHNS and CDR2 SASEGT. V lost 4 bases and J 0 bases, leaving 19 bases between the germline ends. The CDR3 length is 19 residues. The CDR3 sequence is CASSAPGGLGSSYNSPLHF. CDR3 in DNA: TGTGCCAGCAGTGCACCCGGTGGGCTTGGGAGCTCCTATAATTCACCCCTCCACTTT.

This chain links TRBV5-1 with TRBJ2-5, with D perhaps TRBD2 (6 bases). Trimming left V 4 bases short and J 2 bases short, with 18 bases between. The germline CDR1 and CDR2 sequences are SGHRS and YFSETQ. The CDR3 length is 16 residues. The CDR3 region has the DNA TGCGCCAGCAGCCCGGATGCGGGACGGCATCAAGAGACCCAGTACTTC. Protein sequence: CASSPDAGRHQETQYF.

V usage is TRBV6-5 and J usage is TRBJ1-2; 7 bases map to TRBD1. Germline V gene data show CDR1 as MNHEY and CDR2 as SVGAGI. This CDR3 region has 14 residues. Unmatched junction bases numbered 11, after V lost 8 bases and J lost 5 bases. As DNA, the CDR3 is TGTGCCAGCGTTTTCTGGGGACAGAGTTATGGCTACACCTTC. Translation gives CASVFWGQSYGYTF.